Described below is a single T cell receptor beta chain sequence and its context. This record belongs to a study of blood T cell repertoires in COVID-19. Study at large: PBMCs, B-cell-depleted T cells, or T cells provided the cDNA or gDNA that made up the material.

Only in-frame clones appear in the TCRdb table, and some are missing; sequencing was by immunoSEQ multiplex PCR. The sample has roughly 460,000 clones, approximately 90% seen once. Germline CDR1 reads SQVTM; CDR2 reads ANQGSEA. The CDR3 has 16 residues. V lost 4 bases to trimming and J lost 3 bases, with 21 bases between them. Seattle enrolled patients during active infection and tracked them longitudinally. This receptor was obtained from a man younger than 30 with COVID-19, enrolled during active disease. This rearrangement joins TRBV29-1 to TRBJ1-2, with D maybe TRBD1 (6 bases). Sequenced: peripheral blood. The CDR3, as DNA: TGCAGCGTTGGTCCACACAGGGTTGGGGACGACTATGGCTACACCTTC. Amino acids: CSVGPHRVGDDYGYTF.